The clone carrying this TCR beta chain was observed a few times. Antigen: not known. The data were obtained in a study of human T cells and chemical hapten exposure. The study's findings and limits: The study found that DPC sensitization did not change TCRs above 1 in 1000 frequency. Relative to controls, expanded TCRs formed significantly more large CDR3 similarity clusters. With patch test score, the counts of PT1 expanded TCRs showed a positive correlation.

The germline gives CDR1 KGHSH, CDR2 LQKENI. CDR3 length: 16 amino acids. V gave up 0 bases and J gave up 9 bases; unmatched junction bases: 8. One entry per CDR3 protein results from TCRdb running MiXCR on the RACE reads. The sample gives around 99,000 distinct CDR3 sequences, roughly 12% of which show up once; approximately 2% is in the top ten. Documented time point: patch test 1, 2 weeks after DPC sensitization. Specified treatment: therapeutic diphenylcyclopropenone sensitization with weekly scalp DPC. Drawing of blood took place ahead of applying each patch test. The rearrangement links TRBV18 to TRBJ2-7; 13 nucleotides agree with TRBD2. This TCR was sampled from a woman between 35 and 50 years old with alopecia areata. Some clones in this sample may be carry-over from other donors' samples. Sequenced here: whole blood, sampled in connection with sensitization to the hapten diphenylcyclopropenone (DPC). The DNA of the CDR3 is TGTGCCAGCTCACCACCCATCCGGACTAGCGGGGGTGTGCAGTACTTC. This translates into CASSPPIRTSGGVQYF. Together with reference TRBV18 and TRBJ2-7, the CDR3 gives the full variable domain: NAGVMQNPRHLVRRRGQEARLRCSPMKGHSHVYWYRQLPEEGLKFMVYLQKENIIDESGMPKERFSAEFPKEGPSILRIQQVVRGDSAAYFCASSPPIRTSGGVQYFGPGTRLTVT.